Below are 14 T cell receptor beta chains sequenced from a single sample in a study of cytomegalovirus exposure and HLA in healthy donors. The PCR employed 60 Vbeta primers together with 13 Jbeta primers. The table came from immunoSEQ multiplex PCR; TCRdb's copy has only in-frame clones and leaves some out. This sample contains roughly 120,000 clones. What was sequenced was PBMCs. The receptors shown here come from a man aged 30-40 years in good health and CMV-seronegative.

This chain connects TRBV28 to TRBJ1-2; perhaps TRBD1 as D (5 bases). Trimming removed 4 bases from V and 5 bases from J, with 11 bases in between. CDR1 and CDR2 from the germline V gene are MDHEN and SYDVKM. CDR3 size: 13 residues. In DNA, the CDR3 is TGTGCCAGCAGTTCGGACACAAGATATGGCTACACCTTC. It is translated as CASSSDTRYGYTF.

This sequence joins TRBV15 and TRBJ2-3; 7 bases are shared with TRBD2. Germline loops: CDR1 LNHNV, CDR2 YYDKDF (reference sequence). The length of the CDR3 is 13 residues. The junction had 2 bases not matched to a gene; V was cut back by 3 bases and J by 5 bases. As DNA, the CDR3 is TGTGCCACCAGCAGCGTAGCGGGAGATACGCAGTATTTT. Translating it yields CATSSVAGDTQYF.

The CDR3 coding sequence is TGTGCCAGCAGGCTGGGGGGCTCTGGGGCCAACGTCCTGACTTTC. Its translation is CASRLGGSGANVLTF. The chain employs TRBV2 and TRBJ2-6, with D possibly being TRBD2 (6 bases). V was shortened by 6 bases and J by 0 bases, with 9 bases between the two germline ends. The CDR3 spans 15 residues. From germline, CDR1 is SNHLY and CDR2 FYNNEI.

This chain connects TRBV6-5 to TRBJ2-2, with TRBD1 as a possible D gene (6 bases). Germline CDR1 is MNHEY and CDR2 is SVGAGI. The CDR3 contains 15 residues. V was cut by 4 bases and J by 4 bases, with 13 bases left in between. This CDR3 is CASSSQGLSTGELFF. In nucleotides, the CDR3 is TGTGCCAGCAGTTCCCAGGGGTTAAGCACCGGGGAGCTGTTTTTT.

V is TRBV7-9 and J is TRBJ2-3; 8 bases fit TRBD2. The CDR3 has 16 amino acids. Germline values: CDR1 SEHNR, CDR2 FQNEAQ (reference sequence). V lost 5 bases and J lost 1; bases outside the gene matches: 8. The chain's CDR3 is CASSVTGTSRTDTQYF. DNA of the CDR3: TGTGCCAGCAGCGTTACAGGGACTAGTCGCACAGATACGCAGTATTTT. Complete variable domain (other parts from reference TRBV7-9 and TRBJ2-3): DTGVSQNPRHKITKRGQNVTFRCDPISEHNRLYWYRQTLGQGPEFLTYFQNEAQLEKSRLLSDRFSAERPKGSFSTLEIQRTEQGDSAMYLCASSVTGTSRTDTQYFGPGTRLTVL.

This chain uses TRBV6-1 with TRBJ2-2, with D perhaps matching TRBD2 (6 bases). The CDR3 runs to 14 residues. Looked up from germline, CDR1 is MNHNS and CDR2 is SASEGT. Between the trimmed V and J ends, which lost 2 bases and 5 bases, there was a span of 9 bases. The CDR3 protein is CASSEIGGTGELFF. As DNA, the CDR3 is TGTGCCAGCAGTGAAATCGGGGGAACCGGGGAGCTGTTTTTT.

This rearrangement joins TRBV11-2 to TRBJ2-5, with 7 positions matching TRBD1. CDR3 length: 14 residues. The trim removed 5 bases at V and 4 bases at J, leaving 7 bases unmatched. Germline V CDR1 and CDR2: SGHAT, FQNNGV. Here the CDR3 reads CASSPPQGRETQYF. The CDR3 DNA reads TGTGCCAGCAGCCCCCCACAGGGGCGAGAGACCCAGTACTTC.

On this clone itself: The sample has other DNA sequences that encode this CDR3 too. The CDR3, as DNA: TGCGCCAGCAGCTGGAACACTCCGGGGTCCAATGAGCAGTTCTTC. Translated, it gives CASSWNTPGSNEQFF. This sequence joins TRBV5-1 and TRBJ2-1; D possibly corresponds to TRBD2 (5 bases). The CDR3 totals 15 residues. V was cut by 3 bases and J by 6 bases, with 16 bases left in between. CDR1 is SGHRS and CDR2 is YFSETQ in the germline V gene.

CDR3 sequence reads: CASTELGTGDEQYF. The DNA of the CDR3 is TGTGCCAGCACCGAACTCGGGACAGGGGACGAGCAGTACTTC. The chain employs TRBV2 and TRBJ2-7; 10 bases map to TRBD1. This CDR3 comprises 14 residues. V lost 7 bases and J lost 5; bases outside the gene matches: 8. Germline V gene sequence: CDR1 SNHLY, CDR2 FYNNEI.

The J gene is TRBJ2-7, the V gene TRBV6-6; 8 positions match TRBD1. From germline, CDR1 is MNHNY and CDR2 SVGAGI (reference sequence). The CDR3 has 16 amino acids. V shed 2 bases and J 0 bases; nucleotides not matched to a gene: 6. CDR3 loop: CASSYPRQGSSYEQYF. CDR3 coding DNA: TGTGCCAGCAGTTACCCGCGACAGGGGAGCTCCTACGAGCAGTACTTC.

This chain links TRBV30 with TRBJ2-7; D gene uncertain. Germline CDR1 and CDR2: GTSNPN and SVGIG (reference sequence). The CDR3 has 15 residues. V lost 4 bases, J lost 1 base, and 17 bases lay in between. The CDR3 region has the DNA TGTGCCTGGAAACCACCGCCCCCCGGGTCCTACGAGCAGTACTTC. Residues: CAWKPPPPGSYEQYF.

The CDR3 DNA reads as TGCGCCAGCAGCCAGGGTGGCTGGACAGGGGGGCCCAAAAACATTCAGTACTTC. Translating it yields CASSQGGWTGGPKNIQYF. The chain uses TRBV4-1 and TRBJ2-4; 10 positions agree with TRBD1. The CDR3 spans 18 residues. V gave up 3 bases and J gave up 2 bases; unmatched junction bases: 10. Germline V gene data show CDR1 as MGHRA and CDR2 as YSYEKL.

The chain employs TRBV7-2 and TRBJ2-4; the match to TRBD2 covers 7 bases. CDR3 size: 17 residues. Trimming took 5 bases from V and 0 from J; bases not matched to a gene: 10. Germline V gene sequence: CDR1 SGHTA, CDR2 FQGNSA. Here the CDR3 DNA reads TGTGCCAGCAGCCTAAATCGAGCGGGGTTAGCCAAAAACATTCAGTACTTC. Its protein product is CASSLNRAGLAKNIQYF.

V usage is TRBV6-5 and J usage is TRBJ1-5, with D possibly being TRBD1 (5 bases). The CDR3 runs to 12 residues. Per germline, CDR1 MNHEY and CDR2 SVGAGI. V lost 6 bases and J lost 15, with 18 bases in between. CDR3 loop: CASREEVGGLHF. The CDR3 region has the DNA TGTGCCAGCAGGGAGGAGGTGGGGGGACTGCATTTT.